Given below is one TCR beta chain in context. Germline V gene lookup returns CDR1 LGHNT and CDR2 FRNRAP. The CDR3 is 15 amino acids. V lost 5 bases, J lost 5 bases, and 11 bases stayed unmatched. Produced via immunoSEQ multiplex PCR; TCRdb's table is partial and in-frame only. The table lists some 200,000 clones, around 89% of them singletons. The data originate from a study of blood T cell repertoires in COVID-19. Recovery meant two consecutive negative NP/OP PCR tests, professional clearance, or resolved symptoms. The sequence derives from a woman aged 18-29 years who had recovered from COVID-19. The sequenced material came from PBMCs or T cells enriched from blood (not recorded which). The chain joins TRBV12-5 to TRBJ2-5; TRBD2 agrees at 7 bases. CDR3 sequence reads: CASGLLSGRGETQYF. The DNA for the CDR3 is TGTGCTAGTGGTCTCCTCTCAGGGCGGGGGGAGACCCAGTACTTC. Complete variable domain (other parts from reference TRBV12-5 and TRBJ2-5): DARVTQTPRHKVTEMGQEVTMRCQPILGHNTVFWYRQTMMQGLELLAYFRNRAPLDDSGMPKDRFSAEMPDATLATLKIQPSEPRDSAVYFCASGLLSGRGETQYFGPGTRLLVL.